This T cell receptor beta chain was documented in a study of blood T cell repertoires in COVID-19. The CDR3 totals 15 residues. Trimming stripped 1 base from V and 0 bases from J, with 7 bases between. CDR1 and CDR2 (germline): LGHDT, YNNKEL (reference sequence). The repertoire was sequenced with immunoSEQ multiplex PCR; TCRdb's copy has only in-frame clones and lacks some. The profile shows about 72,000 clones, about 81% of them singletons. The chain has TRBV3-1 (or the pseudogene TRBV3-2) and TRBJ1-5; no firm D call. The source of this sequence is a human donor in a cohort sampled during active COVID-19. Sample: peripheral blood. The CDR3 spells CASSQAGNSNQPQHF. The CDR3 nucleotides read TGTGCCAGCAGCCAAGCCGGGAATAGCAATCAGCCCCAGCATTTT.